The 30 T cell receptor beta chains below come from one sample, sequenced in a study of blood T cell repertoires in COVID-19. Produced via immunoSEQ multiplex PCR; TCRdb's table is partial and in-frame only. This table holds 110,000 or so clones, 55% to 75% found once. Sequenced material: peripheral blood. The receptors were gathered from a woman aged 40 to 50 with acute or convalescent COVID-19.

This rearrangement joins TRBV24-1 to TRBJ2-3, with a tentative D call TRBD2 (5 bases). Germline V gives CDR1 KGHDR, CDR2 SFDVKD. V was pared by 0 bases and J by 1 base, with 10 bases between. The CDR3 runs to 16 residues. In DNA form, the CDR3 reads TGTGCCACCAGTGATTTGATGTTCGGGGGCACAGATACGCAGTATTTT. Protein product: CATSDLMFGGTDTQYF.

The chain joins TRBV2 to TRBJ2-3; maybe TRBD2 (5 bases). V dropped 5 bases and J dropped 4 bases, with 13 bases sitting between them. The CDR3 spans 14 residues. CDR1 and CDR2 from the germline V gene are SNHLY and FYNNEI. The CDR3 sequence: CASSSGGKADTQYF. The CDR3 nucleotides read TGTGCCAGCAGTTCCGGAGGAAAGGCAGATACGCAGTATTTT.

This chain joins TRBV10-3 and TRBJ2-7; TRBD1 agrees at 10 bases. Per germline, CDR1 ENHRY and CDR2 SYGVKD. Trimming cost V 0 bases and J 9 bases; bases outside gene matches: 5. This CDR3 is 14 amino acids long. This CDR3 is CAISESGTGVRQYF. Here the CDR3 DNA reads TGTGCCATCAGTGAGTCGGGGACAGGGGTGAGGCAGTACTTC.

The chain couples TRBV28 to TRBJ1-1; 10 nucleotides agree with TRBD1. With V trimmed by 5 bases and J by 7 bases, 10 bases remained unmatched. The CDR3 has 15 residues. The V gene's germline CDR1 is MDHEN and CDR2 SYDVKM. The CDR3 DNA follows: TGTGCCAGCAGTCTCCGGGACAGGGGAAACGTTGAAGCTTTCTTT. It codes for CASSLRDRGNVEAFF. The variable domain in full, completed from reference TRBV28 and TRBJ1-1, reads DVKVTQSSRYLVKRTGEKVFLECVQDMDHENMFWYRQDPGLGLRLIYFSYDVKMKEKGDIPEGYSVSREKKERFSLILESASTNQTSMYLCASSLRDRGNVEAFFGQGTRLTVV.

This sequence joins TRBV18 and TRBJ2-5, with 10 bases that match TRBD1. Germline CDR1 KGHSH, CDR2 LQKENI. The V and J ends lost 3 bases and 5 bases, in that order; junction bases with no gene match: 3. The CDR3 is made up of 14 amino acids. The CDR3 loop reads CASSPGQGGETQYF. CDR3 coding DNA: TGTGCCAGCTCACCCGGACAGGGGGGGGAGACCCAGTACTTC.

The CDR3 DNA is TGTGCCAGCAGTTACTCGACGAGGGAAAAACTGTTTTTT. It yields the protein CASSYSTREKLFF. The chain joins TRBV6-6 to TRBJ1-4; D is undetermined. The length of the CDR3 is 13 residues. CDR1 and CDR2 (germline): MNHNY, SVGAGI (reference sequence). V lost 0 bases and J lost 8, with 7 bases in between.

The chain combines TRBV7-2 with TRBJ2-5, with no clear D. CDR1 is SGHTA and CDR2 is FQGNSA in the germline V gene. The CDR3 contains 13 residues. The V end lost 0 bases, the J end lost 4 bases, and 6 bases lay between the germline ends. This chain's CDR3 is CASSLAAAETQYF. The CDR3, as DNA: TGTGCCAGCAGCTTAGCAGCCGCAGAGACCCAGTACTTC.

The V and J genes are TRBV28 and TRBJ2-3; a possible D gene is TRBD2 (7 bases). Looked up from germline, CDR1 is MDHEN and CDR2 is SYDVKM. The CDR3 totals 14 residues. In nucleotides, the CDR3 is TGTGCGGCTCGGGGGGCCATGGCCTCAGATACGCAGTATTTT. Protein product: CAARGAMASDTQYF.

The gene calls are TRBV11-3 and TRBJ2-2, with D tentatively TRBD1 (5 bases). The CDR3 is made up of 14 amino acids. Trimming stripped 5 bases from V and 4 bases from J, with 11 bases between. Looked up from germline, CDR1 is SGHNT and CDR2 is YENEEA. CDR3 DNA: TGTGCCAGCAGCGGGGCGGAAAGCACCGGGGAGCTGTTTTTT. Protein sequence: CASSGAESTGELFF.

The V gene is TRBV29-1, the J gene TRBJ1-3; 9 bases map to TRBD1. V shed 5 bases, J shed 4 bases, and the junction held 3 bases outside the gene matches. Germline V gives CDR1 SQVTM, CDR2 ANQGSEA. The CDR3 sequence is 13 residues long. CDR3 residues: CSVSTGGGNTIYF. In nucleotides, the CDR3 is TGCAGCGTTTCGACAGGGGGGGGAAACACCATATATTTT.

The CDR3 reads CASSLLTTGDGYTF. CDR3 coding DNA: TGTGCCAGCAGTTTATTAACGACAGGGGATGGCTACACCTTC. The V call is TRBV28, the J call TRBJ1-2, with 8 bases identical to TRBD1. Germline trimming cut 1 base from V and 6 bases from J; bases unmatched to any gene: 4. Germline V gene sequence: CDR1 MDHEN, CDR2 SYDVKM. The CDR3 is 14 residues long.

V and J are TRBV18 and TRBJ1-5, with no clear D. The germline V gene encodes CDR1 KGHSH and CDR2 LQKENI. The CDR3 sequence is 14 residues long. The V end lost 0 bases, the J end lost 1 base, and 4 bases lay between the germline ends. The CDR3 spells CASSPPLSNQPQHF. The CDR3 region has the DNA TGTGCCAGCTCACCACCCCTAAGCAATCAGCCCCAGCATTTT.

The chain employs TRBV21-1 and TRBJ1-1; TRBD1 is taken as the D call from the table, unchecked against the DNA. TRBV21-1 is reported as a pseudogene. The CDR3 has 16 amino acids. Written as DNA, the CDR3 is TGTGCCAGCAGCAAAGACCAAGGGGAAACGAACACTGAAGCTTTCTTT. It codes for CASSKDQGETNTEAFF.

This sequence joins TRBV28 and TRBJ1-5, with D hard to call. CDR1 and CDR2 (germline): MDHEN, SYDVKM. The CDR3 is made up of 14 amino acids. V gave up 6 bases and J gave up 7 bases, with 16 bases separating them. This chain's CDR3 is CASRPAGMMQPQHF. In DNA form, the CDR3 reads TGTGCCAGCAGACCCGCGGGTATGATGCAGCCCCAGCATTTT.

The rearrangement links TRBV4-1 to TRBJ2-1; 7 nucleotides match TRBD2. The germline gives CDR1 MGHRA, CDR2 YSYEKL. With 3 bases clipped from V and 6 bases from J, the junction kept 17 bases outside the gene matches. The CDR3 sequence is 18 residues long. The CDR3 DNA is TGCGCCAGCAGCCAGGGACTGCTCTCAATAGGGGAGGGCAATGAGCAGTTCTTC. This encodes CASSQGLLSIGEGNEQFF.

This clone was detected ten times or more. The gene calls are TRBV29-1 and TRBJ1-2, with no clear D. Trimming left V 0 bases short and J 8 bases short, with 19 bases between. CDR3 length equals 15 residues. Germline V CDR1 and CDR2: SQVTM, ANQGSEA. This CDR3 is CSVEDPYSATGGYTF. CDR3 DNA: TGCAGCGTTGAAGACCCCTACAGTGCGACGGGGGGCTACACCTTC.

The chain recombines TRBV5-1 with TRBJ1-5; D is ambiguous. V dropped 0 bases and J dropped 7 bases, with 8 bases sitting between them. This CDR3 is 13 amino acids long. CDR1 is SGHRS, CDR2 YFSETQ, per germline. DNA of the CDR3: TGCGCCAGCAGCTTGGTCGTGGGCCAGCCCCAGCATTTT. Translation: CASSLVVGQPQHF.

V is TRBV18 and J is TRBJ1-5; D is undetermined. The germline gives CDR1 KGHSH, CDR2 LQKENI. Between the trimmed V and J ends, which lost 3 bases and 0 bases, there was a span of 6 bases. CDR3 length: 14 residues. The CDR3 sequence: CASSPTASNQPQHF. The CDR3 DNA reads TGTGCCAGCTCACCTACAGCTAGCAATCAGCCCCAGCATTTT.

The chain links TRBV11-2 to TRBJ2-5; D possibly corresponds to TRBD2 (6 bases). The CDR3 spans 15 residues. Germline V gives CDR1 SGHAT, CDR2 FQNNGV. Trimming removed 0 bases from V and 7 bases from J, with 15 bases in between. CDR3 in amino acids: CASSLEDSQRATQYF. The DNA for the CDR3 is TGTGCCAGCAGCTTAGAAGACAGCCAGCGGGCGACCCAGTACTTC.

The V and J genes are TRBV30 and TRBJ2-3, with 8 bases that match TRBD1. J was trimmed by 3 bases and V by 3 bases; bases with no gene match: 11. CDR3 length: 16 residues. Germline V gene lookup returns CDR1 GTSNPN and CDR2 SVGIG (reference sequence). The CDR3 reads CAWRLLRTGTTDTQYF. For the CDR3, the DNA is TGTGCCTGGAGGTTACTTCGGACAGGGACGACAGATACGCAGTATTTT.

In this sample, this clone turned up a few times. The gene calls are TRBV19 and TRBJ1-5; no clear D gene. Trimming stripped 7 bases from V and 1 base from J, with 17 bases between. Germline V gene sequence: CDR1 LNHDA, CDR2 SQIVND (reference sequence). This CDR3 comprises 16 residues. For the CDR3, the DNA is TGTGCCAGTAAACGCGGTGAGGGAGCCAGCAATCAGCCCCAGCATTTT. Its translation: CASKRGEGASNQPQHF.

This clone was seen a handful of times. The chain employs TRBV28 and TRBJ1-2, with D perhaps TRBD1 (6 bases). V was cut by 7 bases and J by 7 bases, with 13 bases left in between. The CDR3 has 12 residues. Per germline, CDR1 MDHEN and CDR2 SYDVKM. The CDR3 loop is CASTVSGAGYTF. The CDR3 DNA follows: TGTGCCAGCACCGTGTCAGGGGCTGGCTACACCTTC.

The chain recombines TRBV19 with TRBJ1-5, with 10 bases lining up with TRBD1. The V and J ends lost 4 bases and 5 bases, in that order; junction bases with no gene match: 5. Germline lookup yields CDR1 LNHDA and CDR2 SQIVND (reference sequence). This CDR3 is 15 amino acids long. The CDR3 bases are TGTGCCAGTAGTACCGGACAGGGGGAGCATCAGCCCCAGCATTTT. It yields the protein CASSTGQGEHQPQHF.

This clone was recorded a few times. The chain employs TRBV3-1 (or the pseudogene TRBV3-2) and TRBJ2-1, with 13 bases aligning to TRBD2. V lost 1 base, J lost 9 bases, and 9 bases stayed unmatched. Germline values: CDR1 LGHDT, CDR2 YNNKEL (reference sequence). The CDR3 spans 17 residues. For the CDR3, the DNA is TGTGCCAGCAGCCAAGTCCTACTAGCGGGGGGGCCGGGTGAGCAGTTCTTC. Amino acids: CASSQVLLAGGPGEQFF.

This clone was detected once. V and J are TRBV5-5 and TRBJ1-4, with 8 bases that match TRBD1. Germline V gives CDR1 SGHKS, CDR2 YYEKEE (reference sequence). V lost 4 bases, J lost 7 bases, and 6 bases stayed unmatched. This CDR3 comprises 14 residues. DNA of the CDR3: TGTGCCAGCAGCAATGGACAGGGCGGTGAAAAACTGTTTTTT. It encodes CASSNGQGGEKLFF.

V gene TRBV7-9 combines with J gene TRBJ2-1, with 8 bases fitting TRBD1. The ends lost 7 bases at V and 4 bases at J; junction bases unmatched: 9. Germline CDR1 is SEHNR and CDR2 is FQNEAQ (reference sequence). The CDR3 loop spans 15 amino acids. In nucleotides, the CDR3 is TGTGCCAGCAAGACAGGGGATCGCAATTACAATGAGCAGTTCTTC. It specifies CASKTGDRNYNEQFF.

J is TRBJ2-7 and V is TRBV5-6, with 8 bases lining up with TRBD2. CDR1 and CDR2 (germline): SGHDT, YYEEEE. V shed 3 bases, J shed 5 bases, and the junction held 4 bases outside the gene matches. The CDR3 is 13 amino acids. The CDR3 is CASSWTSSDEQYF. The DNA of the CDR3 is TGTGCCAGCAGCTGGACTAGCAGTGACGAGCAGTACTTC.

The V call is TRBV6-5, the J call TRBJ2-1; 11 bases line up with TRBD2. V gave up 7 bases and J gave up 6 bases; unmatched junction bases: 5. This CDR3 comprises 14 residues. Per the germline V gene, CDR1 is MNHEY and CDR2 is SVGAGI. The CDR3 loop reads CASIQLAGVNEQFF. CDR3 in DNA: TGTGCCAGCATCCAACTAGCGGGGGTCAATGAGCAGTTCTTC.

The chain uses TRBV7-2 and TRBJ1-1, with TRBD1 matching over 9 bases. This CDR3 has 18 residues. CDR1 and CDR2 (germline): SGHTA, FQGNSA. Losses at the gene ends were 2 bases for V and 7 bases for J; bases not matched to a gene: 17. This CDR3 reads CASSLRGTGTHSSNEAFF. The CDR3 nucleotides are TGTGCCAGCAGCTTAAGGGGGACAGGGACCCATAGTTCTAATGAAGCTTTCTTT.

The chain couples TRBV7-2 to TRBJ2-5, with TRBD1 identical over 9 bases. V trimming: 5 bases; J trimming: 3 bases; junction bases outside the gene matches: 4. CDR3 length: 14 amino acids. Germline-derived CDR1 and CDR2 are SGHTA and FQGNSA. This CDR3 is CASSPRTGEETQYF. The CDR3 DNA follows: TGTGCCAGCAGCCCCCGGACAGGGGAAGAGACCCAGTACTTC.